This T cell receptor (beta chain) was documented in a study of cytomegalovirus exposure and HLA in healthy donors (dated by TCRdb to 2015 to 2018). General notes on the study: An earlier analysis of several hundred of the donors reported approximately 260 Gb of sequence data and around 110 million unique TCR beta sequences obtained from approximately 180 million T cells. Approximately 300 gigabases of sequencing data and 75 million to 85 million unique TCR sequences made up an early release that covered nearly 650 HLA-typed donors. Of the roughly 400 genotyped donors, around 81% fell in the genetic ancestry cluster associated with self-reported Caucasian donors. The study aimed to test whether signatures of past pathogen exposure could be identified by cataloging public T cell receptors. The T cell repertoires of 550 to 850 subjects were profiled by immunosequencing and related to cytomegalovirus serostatus. A separate validation cohort of about 110 different subjects was used in addition to the roughly 700-subject first cohort. The study combined high-throughput TCR immunosequencing, statistical association of individual TCRs with disease status, and machine learning to predict cytomegalovirus infection status. A later analysis re-examined previously published TCR beta repertoires from more than 600 donors and added high-resolution HLA genotyping to investigate patterns of TCR occurrence. Rather than using new phenotypic data, the later analysis identified candidate immune exposures from TCR beta sequences and from how often those sequences occurred across donors. An earlier analysis of 587 of the donors applied high-throughput TCR beta sequencing to assess whether each TCR beta V gene segment acted as functional or pseudogenic. Donor age, sex, ethnicity and CMV serostatus were compiled together with the repertoire data. Genome-wide SNP genotypes for about 60% of the 666 donors were used in a later genetic analysis, which treated that subset as a discovery cohort. Every discovery cohort repertoire had been produced on one sequencing platform. Both class I and class II loci were covered by HLA typing, at four-digit resolution. Typing coverage differed by locus: A, B, C, DRB1 and DQB1 were typed in roughly 620-630 donors, DQA1 in 500 to 550, DPA1 in 600 to 610, and DPB1 in just under 490. Roughly 5 DR-DQ haplotypes were handled as single units for association and clustering because linkage in the cohort was strong. Among around 400 genotyped donors of the cohort, an average of roughly 230,000 unique TCR beta nucleotide sequences was sequenced per donor, of which about 18% were non-productive.

What the work shows at the level of the full study, not this receptor alone: In a later analysis, HLA-associated TCR beta chains showed more clonal expansion and lower generation probabilities than non-associated chains that were equally common. Because the 87-base-pair reads could not distinguish some IMGT-functional V segments, including TRBV6-2 and TRBV6-3, those segments were excluded. Several of the top co-occurrence clusters appeared to be linked to parvovirus B19, influenza, CMV and Epstein-Barr virus, according to a later analysis. In both the original and validation cohorts, the classifier was reported to diagnose cytomegalovirus status with high specificity and sensitivity. Because HLA typing was unavailable for some donors at each locus, only the typed subset was used in association tests. A later analysis found that TCR association rates varied across HLA loci, with DRB1 alleles showing the most associated TCRs and HLA-C alleles the fewest. It was suggested by the authors that the approach could potentially be generalized to other disease states and immunological phenotypes. Presence/absence analyses assumed roughly uniform sequencing depth across donors, an assumption that may not hold. In this cohort, only TCR beta chains were sequenced, and detectable features were limited by the absence of alpha or paired-chain data. Linkage disequilibrium might explain the correlated functional status among segregating V segments, but an unknown experimental factor could not be excluded. A further reported finding was that TCR beta sequences accurately predicted the HLA-A and HLA-B alleles for most subjects in the first cohort. According to a later analysis, most CMV-associated TCR beta chains appeared to be HLA-restricted, and the HLA associations seemed to be driven largely by CMV exposure. The sequencing pipeline was judged likely to have produced a cluster of highly shared sequence variants as a technical artifact. Assigning TCR associations to individual alleles was difficult when HLA alleles, especially DR and DQ, strongly co-occurred. The only immune exposure information available for the cohort was CMV serostatus. Because counts were too low, 15 to 20 rarely observed V segments, including chromosome 9 orphons, were excluded from the earlier analysis of fewer than 650 of the donors. In vitro tests confirmed that three of the cytomegalovirus-associated TCR beta chains recognize cytomegalovirus antigens. Most TCR sequences were seen in very few donors, while some public TCRs were found in many individuals. A later analysis associated 16,951 TCR beta sequences with specific HLA alleles at a false discovery rate of 0.05. An association between a missense DCLRE1C variant and V-gene and J-gene trimming of TCR beta chains was found in a later genetic analysis and replicated in an independent cohort. In an earlier analysis of 587 of the donors, most TCR beta V segments appeared in productive rearrangements about 87% or about 30% of the time, broadly matching IMGT annotations. In a later genetic analysis, fewer N-insertions in productive TCRs were reported among donors in an Asian-associated ancestry cluster than the roughly 700-donor mean. A total of about 180 TCR beta chains were listed by the study as associated with cytomegalovirus.

The library was obtained by the immunoSEQ multiplex PCR assay. A mixture of 60 forward primers for TCR Vbeta segments and 13 reverse primers for TCR Jbeta segments was used in the multiplex PCR. The CDR3 region of rearranged TCR beta genes was amplified from genomic DNA by a multiplex PCR assay. Amplified TCR beta libraries were sequenced as 87-base-pair reads on the Illumina HiSeq System. On the study's bioinformatics: In a later analysis, 70 million to 95 million unique TCR beta chains were counted across the 650 to 750 repertoires, and roughly 10 million of these chains were shared by at least two donors. To remove PCR and sequencing errors, raw reads were error-corrected and collapsed into unique sequences using a nearest-neighbor algorithm that merged closely related sequences. V, D and J gene segments were assigned by aligning CDR3 sequences to IMGT reference sequences. Each retained sequence needed at least a six-nucleotide match to both a V gene segment and a J gene segment. Rearrangements were called productive when the CDR3 lacked stop codons and stayed in frame with V and J; all others were non-productive. CDR3 was defined according to IMGT convention as the region running from the second conserved V-encoded cysteine to the conserved J-encoded phenylalanine. The earlier analysis of about 620 of the donors excluded sequences that lacked an unambiguous match to a single V gene segment. In an earlier analysis of approximately 590 of the donors, a V segment was called functional when productive rearrangements were above 56.7%, and segregating when the standard deviation between donors exceeded 5%. A statistical classification framework was built to diagnose cytomegalovirus status from the catalog of TCR beta chain sequences. In a later analysis, V and J genes were assigned by comparing TCR nucleotide sequences against IMGT/GENE-DB human TR gene sequences. In a later analysis, CDR3 sequences and most-parsimonious VDJ recombination scenarios were assigned using the TCRdist pipeline. In a later analysis, every TCR beta chain was defined by the combination of its CDR3 amino acid sequence and its V-gene family, and reads without a unique V-gene family were dropped. In a later analysis, 500 to 700 highly shared, low-generation-probability nucleotide sequences were removed to address suspected cross-contamination and a sequencing artifact. For each public chain, a later analysis derived a clonal expansion index from normalized ranks of inferred template counts within each repertoire. In a later analysis, generation probabilities were computed with a VDJ recombination model fitted to out-of-frame rearrangements, and the resulting probabilities were checked against IGoR. In a later analysis, hypergeometric tests were used to score TCR-TCR, TCR-HLA and TCR-CMV co-occurrence, with a repertoire-size bias correction applied to TCR pairs. A later analysis estimated false discovery rates by permuting HLA or CMV assignments 20 times. A later analysis grouped co-occurring TCRs with DBSCAN, adding TCRdist sequence similarity when clustering within HLA-allele-positive subsets. Repertoires with fewer than 30,000 or more than 120,000 public chains were left out of co-occurrence clustering, as were a handful of repertoires with anomalous nucleotide sharing. TCRdb took over this immuneACCESS table, retaining in-frame rearrangements with V and J assigned. Such tables are incomplete; in checked studies, under half of the missing clones stem from an unresolved V gene, and the remainder is unexplained. The V and J calls and clone size are taken from that table; D and trimming were inferred from the DNA. A total of about 160,000 clones appear in this sample, roughly 76% of them only once. In total, the top ten clones hold about 1.9% of the sample.

The CDR3 runs 16 residues from the cysteine to the phenylalanine. The sequence is cut down to CDR3 DNA, 48 bases in frame from base 1. Trimming removed 5 bases from V and 1 base from J; the gene matches leave 4 bases unexplained. According to the germline V gene, CDR1 reads SGHAT and CDR2 reads FQNNGV. In total, roughly 670 healthy bone marrow donors made up the cohort. Cohort members were all nominally healthy when sampled, although unrecorded immune exposures were likely present. Of the approximately 670 cohort members, around 310 had a positive CMV serostatus and roughly 370 had a negative one, while no CMV serostatus was recorded for the donor. Every donor gave a peripheral blood sample, and the peripheral blood mononuclear cells from that sample were used for TCR beta sequencing. The Qiagen DNeasy Blood Extraction Kit was used to extract genomic DNA from the blood cell samples. As for this clone: Its antigen is unknown. There are no base qualities to consult, and no much larger clone falls within one base.

The V gene is TRBV11-2 and the J gene is TRBJ2-4, and 11 junctional nucleotides match TRBD2. This TCR was sampled from a human donor in good health. The specimen sequenced was PBMCs. The CDR3 here reads CASSVSGGAAKNIQYF. The sequenced DNA is TGTGCCAGCAGCGTTAGCGGGGGGGCCGCCAAAAACATTCAGTACTTC.